A single sample gave rise to the 23 T cell receptor beta chains below, sequenced in a study of radiotherapy plus CTLA-4 blockade in lung cancer (dated by TCRdb to about 2018). Libraries were built with the immunoSEQ multiplex PCR assay. This is the immuneACCESS table as TCRdb keeps it, with only in-frame sequences that have V and J called. A part of the clones is gone; compared with another copy, unresolved V genes explain less than half, and the rest is unexplained. This sample lists about 28,000 clones; approximately 78% were detected once. Around 7% of the sample is in the top ten clones. The material was peripheral blood, obtained from a patient treated with radiotherapy plus ipilimumab. These receptor sequences come from a human donor with non-small cell lung cancer who had stable disease on radiotherapy plus ipilimumab.

The chain combines TRBV2 with TRBJ1-4, with 7 bases lining up with TRBD1. Trimming cost V 1 base and J 5 bases; bases outside gene matches: 7. The length of the CDR3 is 16 residues. CDR1 SNHLY and CDR2 FYNNEI come from the germline V gene. The DNA for the CDR3 is TGTGCCAGCAGTGAAGGGAGGGGACAGAAAAATGAAAAACTGTTTTTT. It translates to CASSEGRGQKNEKLFF.

The chain is built from TRBV11-2 and TRBJ2-7; the match to TRBD2 covers 11 bases. Trimming took 4 bases from V and 3 from J; bases not matched to a gene: 14. The germline gives CDR1 SGHAT, CDR2 FQNNGV. The CDR3 is 18 residues long. The CDR3 nucleotides are TGTGCCAGCAGCTCCCCTAGCGGGGGGCAGACTAACTACTACGAGCAGTACGTC. This encodes CASSSPSGGQTNYYEQYV.

The CDR3 bases are TGTGCCAGTACCGAGGTGGGGACACATAGCAATCAGCCCCAGCATTTT. This sequence encodes CASTEVGTHSNQPQHF. The chain couples TRBV19 to TRBJ1-5; tentatively, D is TRBD1 (6 bases). Germline V CDR1 and CDR2: LNHDA, SQIVND (reference sequence). V lost 7 bases and J 0 bases, leaving 16 bases between the germline ends. CDR3 length: 16 residues.

The chain combines TRBV2 with TRBJ1-1, with a possible D match to TRBD1 (5 bases). This CDR3 contains 13 residues. V was pared by 3 bases and J by 6 bases, with 11 bases between. Per the germline V gene, CDR1 is SNHLY and CDR2 is FYNNEI. CDR3 in amino acids: CASSEAFRAEAFF. In nucleotides, the CDR3 is TGTGCCAGCAGTGAGGCCTTCAGGGCTGAAGCTTTCTTT. The variable domain in full, with the rest retrieved from reference TRBV2 and TRBJ1-1, is EPEVTQTPSHQVTQMGQEVILRCVPISNHLYFYWYRQILGQKVEFLVSFYNNEISEKSEIFDDQFSVERPDGSNFTLKIRSTKLEDSAMYFCASSEAFRAEAFFGQGTRLTVV.

The chain combines TRBV11-2 with TRBJ2-7, with TRBD1 identical over 7 bases. CDR1 and CDR2 (germline): SGHAT, FQNNGV. The trim removed 5 bases at V and 2 bases at J, leaving 9 bases unmatched. There are 15 residues in the CDR3. In nucleotides, the CDR3 is TGTGCCAGCAGCAGTTACAGGGGCCTTGCCTACGAGCAGTACTTC. This sequence encodes CASSSYRGLAYEQYF.

As concerns this clone: Other DNA sequences in the same sample also yield this CDR3. The chain couples TRBV5-1 to TRBJ1-3; D remains ambiguous. Per germline, CDR1 SGHRS and CDR2 YFSETQ. The CDR3 loop spans 16 amino acids. Trimming removed 5 bases at V and 0 bases at J, with 15 bases between. This chain's CDR3 is CASRPGSSLSGNTIYF. The CDR3 nucleotides are TGCGCCAGCAGACCGGGATCCTCCCTCTCTGGAAACACCATATATTTT.

This sequence joins TRBV9 and TRBJ1-2; D is ambiguous. Per the germline V gene, CDR1 is SGDLS and CDR2 is YYNGEE. The CDR3 covers 18 residues. V lost 4 bases to trimming and J lost 0 bases, with 22 bases between them. The CDR3 DNA sequence: TGTGCCAGCAGCCCTACTGGACGCCCACCTTTAGCTAACTATGGCTACACCTTC. Protein sequence: CASSPTGRPPLANYGYTF.

Only a few counts were recorded for this clone. The chain employs TRBV30 and TRBJ2-7, with 9 bases aligning to TRBD1. V dropped 3 bases and J dropped 5; count of bases not matched to a gene: 8. CDR3 length: 14 residues. Germline V CDR1 and CDR2: GTSNPN, SVGIG (reference sequence). For the CDR3, the DNA is TGTGCCTGGAGAGGGACAGGGAAAACCAACGAGCAGTACTTC. Amino acids: CAWRGTGKTNEQYF. Based on the CDR3 plus reference TRBV30 and TRBJ2-7, the full variable domain is SQTIHQWPATLVQPVGSPLSLECTVEGTSNPNLYWYRQAAGRGLQLLFYSVGIGQISSEVPQNLSASRPQDRQFILSSKKLLLSDSGFYLCAWRGTGKTNEQYFGPGTRLTVT.

The chain employs TRBV7-2 and TRBJ2-1, with 7 bases fitting TRBD2. The CDR3 covers 14 residues. The germline gives CDR1 SGHTA, CDR2 FQGNSA. With 7 bases clipped from V and 6 bases from J, the junction kept 9 bases outside the gene matches. The chain's CDR3 is CASTAGGKINEQFF. Written as DNA, the CDR3 is TGTGCCAGCACCGCCGGGGGGAAGATCAATGAGCAGTTCTTC.

Only one count was recorded for this clone. The CDR3 sequence is CASSSRTENTEAFF. The CDR3 DNA sequence: TGTGCCAGCAGCTCACGGACAGAAAACACTGAAGCTTTCTTT. The chain joins TRBV7-6 to TRBJ1-1; weak D call: TRBD1 (6 bases). CDR3 length equals 14 residues. Per germline, CDR1 SGHVS and CDR2 FNYEAQ. Trimming stripped 4 bases from V and 2 bases from J, with 11 bases between.

This chain joins TRBV9 and TRBJ2-7; the match to TRBD2 covers 10 bases. The germline V gene has CDR1 SGDLS and CDR2 YYNGEE. J lost 4 bases, V lost 2 bases, and 3 bases had no gene match. This CDR3 is built from 14 residues. CDR3: CASSVIAGGYEQYF. CDR3 in DNA: TGTGCCAGCAGCGTTATAGCGGGGGGTTACGAGCAGTACTTC.

The chain is built from TRBV19 and TRBJ2-5; D remains unclear. This CDR3 is built from 12 residues. Per the germline V gene, CDR1 is LNHDA and CDR2 is SQIVND (reference sequence). Trimming shortened V by 0 bases and J by 2 bases, and 1 base separated the two germline ends. The CDR3 protein is CASSIDQETQYF. The CDR3 DNA follows: TGTGCCAGTAGTATAGATCAAGAGACCCAGTACTTC.

The chain uses TRBV7-6 and TRBJ2-5, with 10 bases aligning to TRBD2. CDR3 size: 16 residues. Germline-derived CDR1 and CDR2 are SGHVS and FNYEAQ. V lost 0 bases, J lost 4 bases, and 5 bases stayed unmatched. CDR3 loop: CASSLATSGVGETQYF. In nucleotides, the CDR3 is TGTGCCAGCAGCTTAGCTACTAGCGGGGTGGGAGAGACCCAGTACTTC.

This clone was seen a single time. This sequence joins TRBV7-3 and TRBJ2-3; TRBD1 might be the D (6 bases). Between the trimmed V and J ends, which lost 8 bases and 4 bases, there was a span of 13 bases. CDR3 length: 13 residues. The germline V gene encodes CDR1 SGHTA and CDR2 FQGTGA. CDR3 amino acids: CASGEQGADTQYF. CDR3 sequence (DNA): TGTGCCAGCGGGGAACAGGGTGCAGATACGCAGTATTTT.

The V call is TRBV18, the J call TRBJ1-2, with a possible D match to TRBD1 (5 bases). Germline loops: CDR1 KGHSH, CDR2 LQKENI. The CDR3 is 17 residues long. Between the trimmed V and J ends, which lost 3 bases and 4 bases, there was a span of 21 bases. This CDR3 reads CASSPGYPLQAVYGYTF. In nucleotides, the CDR3 is TGTGCCAGCTCACCCGGGTACCCCTTACAGGCCGTCTATGGCTACACCTTC.

This clone has only one observation. J is TRBJ1-2 and V is TRBV30; D is uncertain. The germline V gene has CDR1 GTSNPN and CDR2 SVGIG (reference sequence). The V gene lost 2 bases and the J gene lost 2 bases, with 12 bases spanning the gap. The CDR3 extends over 14 amino acids. CDR3 loop: CAWSTFFPNYGYTF. CDR3 coding DNA: TGTGCCTGGAGTACGTTCTTCCCCAACTATGGCTACACCTTC.

This sequence joins TRBV7-8 and TRBJ1-1; D gene unclear. Germline CDR1 and CDR2: SGHVS and FQNEAQ. Trimming cost V 6 bases and J 8 bases, with 19 bases left between them. The CDR3 extends over 14 amino acids. The CDR3 sequence is CASRLGQSKMEAFF. The CDR3 bases are TGTGCCAGCAGACTGGGCCAGTCGAAGATGGAAGCTTTCTTT.

This clone appeared a single time. V is TRBV13 and J is TRBJ2-4; D may be TRBD1 (6 bases). V was pared by 3 bases and J by 0 bases, with 12 bases between. CDR3 length: 16 residues. Germline CDR1 reads PRHDT; CDR2 reads FYEKMQ (reference sequence). The CDR3 bases are TGTGCCAGCAGCTTTGGACAGCCACTAGCCAAAAACATTCAGTACTTC. This codes for CASSFGQPLAKNIQYF.

The CDR3 bases are TGTGCCAGCAGTTTGCGGGAGGGCCAGCCCCAGCATTTT. Translation: CASSLREGQPQHF. The chain is built from TRBV27 and TRBJ1-5; no clear D gene. The CDR3 sequence is 13 residues long. V lost 3 bases, J lost 7 bases, and 10 bases lay in between. Germline loops: CDR1 MNHEY, CDR2 SMNVEV (reference sequence).

By share, this clone ranks as medium-sized (0.01 to 0.1%). This chain links TRBV28 with TRBJ2-7, with D possibly TRBD2 on 6 matching bases. Germline V gene data show CDR1 as MDHEN and CDR2 as SYDVKM. V lost 5 bases to trimming and J lost 3 bases, with 14 bases between them. The CDR3 covers 14 residues. The CDR3 spells CASSLHGTGYEQYV. CDR3 sequence (DNA): TGTGCCAGCAGTCTACATGGGACTGGCTACGAGCAGTACGTC.

V usage is TRBV28 and J usage is TRBJ1-2; TRBD1 agrees at 7 bases. CDR3 length: 16 residues. Germline CDR1 reads MDHEN; CDR2 reads SYDVKM. J gave up 1 base and V 2 bases, and 7 bases lay outside the gene matches. The CDR3 here is CASSLRGRGINYGYTF. As DNA, the CDR3 is TGTGCCAGCAGTTTAAGGGGCAGGGGGATTAACTATGGCTACACCTTC.

This clone was counted a few times. The chain uses TRBV5-8 and TRBJ2-1; 9 nucleotides match TRBD2. The V and J ends lost 0 bases and 0 bases, in that order; junction bases with no gene match: 7. Germline V gene lookup returns CDR1 SGHTS and CDR2 YDEGEE. The CDR3 runs to 18 residues. The CDR3 bases are TGTGCCAGCAGCTTGGCGTCTAGCGGGGTTATCTCCTACAATGAGCAGTTCTTC. This translates into CASSLASSGVISYNEQFF.

This clone appeared once. V gene TRBV29-1 combines with J gene TRBJ2-1, with 7 bases matching TRBD2. Germline CDR1 SQVTM, CDR2 ANQGSEA. This CDR3 has 14 residues. The junction had 8 bases not matched to a gene; V was cut back by 7 bases and J by 2 bases. DNA for the CDR3: TGCAGCGCCTCTGCTAGCGGCGCCTACAATGAGCAGTTCTTC. Translating it yields CSASASGAYNEQFF.